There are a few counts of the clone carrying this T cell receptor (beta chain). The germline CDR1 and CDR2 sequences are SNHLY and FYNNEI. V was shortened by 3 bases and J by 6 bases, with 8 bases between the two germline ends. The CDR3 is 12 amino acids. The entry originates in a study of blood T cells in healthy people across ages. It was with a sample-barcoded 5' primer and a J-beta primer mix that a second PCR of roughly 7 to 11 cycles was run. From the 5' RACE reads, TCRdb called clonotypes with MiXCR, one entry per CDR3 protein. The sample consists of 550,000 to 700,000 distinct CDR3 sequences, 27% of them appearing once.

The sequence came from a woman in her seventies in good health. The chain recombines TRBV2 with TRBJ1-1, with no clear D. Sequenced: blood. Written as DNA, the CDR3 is TGTGCCAGCAGTGACCGGGCAGCTGAAGCTTTCTTT. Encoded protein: CASSDRAAEAFF.